These 14 T cell receptor beta chains came from one sample sequenced in a study. TCRdb ran MiXCR on the RT-PCR reads and lists one entry per CDR3 protein. The sample records 650,000 to 800,000 distinct CDR3 sequences, over 12% being singletons. Sequenced input: memory CD4+ T cells from blood. The receptors were sampled from a female donor in good health, serving as a healthy control.

This clonotype has at least ten counts. The rearrangement joins TRBV28 to TRBJ1-1; unclear D gene. Trimming left V 3 bases short and J 4 bases short, with 9 bases between. The CDR3 extends over 13 amino acids. From germline, CDR1 is MDHEN and CDR2 SYDVKM. The CDR3 loop reads CASSFPTSTEAFF. DNA for the CDR3: TGTGCCAGCAGTTTTCCCACATCCACTGAAGCTTTCTTT.

The chain couples TRBV7-3 to TRBJ1-1; TRBD1 is a possible D gene (6 bases). V lost 2 bases to trimming and J lost 3 bases, with 13 bases between them. Looked up from germline, CDR1 is SGHTA and CDR2 is FQGTGA. The CDR3 loop spans 15 amino acids. The CDR3 here is CASSLQGRSDTEAFF. The CDR3 region has the DNA TGTGCCAGCAGCTTACAGGGGAGGTCCGACACTGAAGCTTTCTTT.

This clonotype was detected a few times. This chain uses TRBV15 with TRBJ2-1; perhaps TRBD2 as D (6 bases). CDR1 and CDR2 from the germline V gene are LNHNV and YYDKDF (reference sequence). Trimming removed 0 bases from V and 6 bases from J, with 12 bases in between. The CDR3 has 15 amino acids. CDR3 DNA sequence: TGTGCCACCAGCAGAGATCTACGGGAGACCAATGAGCAGTTCTTC. It codes for CATSRDLRETNEQFF.

The V call is TRBV27, the J call TRBJ1-5; D is possibly TRBD1 (5 bases). Germline CDR1 MNHEY, CDR2 SMNVEV (reference sequence). The CDR3 runs to 15 residues. V was cut by 10 bases and J by 5 bases, with 21 bases left in between. The CDR3 bases are TGTGCCACGGCGCCCGGAGTGGGGGGACATCAGCCCCAGCATTTT. Its protein is CATAPGVGGHQPQHF.

The chain has TRBV6-2 or TRBV6-3 and TRBJ2-6; D gene unclear. The CDR3 consists of 17 residues. V was pared by 11 bases and J by 0 bases, with 20 bases between. Germline V CDR1 and CDR2: MNHEY, SVGEGT. This CDR3 reads CAASGPSDFSGANVLTF. The DNA for the CDR3 is TGTGCCGCGAGTGGTCCATCTGATTTCTCTGGGGCCAACGTCCTGACTTTC.

CDR3 loop: CASSPRDRDYGYTF. CDR3 sequence (DNA): TGTGCCAGCTCACCGAGGGACCGTGACTATGGCTACACCTTC. The chain uses TRBV18 and TRBJ1-2; possible D gene TRBD1, 5 bases. Germline V gives CDR1 KGHSH, CDR2 LQKENI. The ends were cut back, 3 bases at V and 3 bases at J, with 11 bases in the middle. The CDR3 contains 14 residues.

This clonotype was detected many times. The rearrangement links TRBV27 to TRBJ1-6; tentatively, D is TRBD1 (6 bases). Germline-derived CDR1 and CDR2 are MNHEY and SMNVEV (reference sequence). The V end was cut by 5 bases, the J end by 12 bases, with 23 bases between. This CDR3 region has 16 residues. The CDR3 DNA reads as TGTGCCAGCAGTCCTCGGGACATAGGGAAGGATGGACCCCTCCACTTT. Protein sequence: CASSPRDIGKDGPLHF.

This clonotype turned up a few times. The chain recombines TRBV3-1 with TRBJ2-7; D call uncertain. Germline CDR1 is LGHDT and CDR2 is YNNKEL (reference sequence). There are 14 residues in the CDR3. Trimming stripped 4 bases from V and 5 bases from J, with 15 bases between. The DNA for the CDR3 is TGTGCCAGCAGCCCCAAGGGCAAGACCCACGAGCAGTACTTC. Encoded protein: CASSPKGKTHEQYF.

This clonotype has just a few counts. The genes are TRBV28 and TRBJ1-1; 11 bases align to TRBD1. V was clipped by 1 base and J by 5 bases; unmatched bases: 6. From germline, CDR1 is MDHEN and CDR2 SYDVKM. The CDR3 has 16 residues. CDR3 DNA: TGTGCCAGCAGTTTATTTGGACAGGGGGCTAGGACTGAAGCTTTCTTT. Residues: CASSLFGQGARTEAFF. Complete variable domain (other parts from reference TRBV28 and TRBJ1-1): DVKVTQSSRYLVKRTGEKVFLECVQDMDHENMFWYRQDPGLGLRLIYFSYDVKMKEKGDIPEGYSVSREKKERFSLILESASTNQTSMYLCASSLFGQGARTEAFFGQGTRLTVV.

This clonotype was picked up a small number of times. V usage is TRBV29-1 and J usage is TRBJ2-5; tentative D call: TRBD2 (5 bases). V gave up 0 bases and J gave up 5 bases, with 10 bases separating them. Germline V gene sequence: CDR1 SQVTM, CDR2 ANQGSEA. CDR3 length: 13 amino acids. The CDR3 nucleotides read TGCAGCGTTGAAGAAGGACTTAGCGAGACCCAGTACTTC. This translates into CSVEEGLSETQYF.

The chain combines TRBV4-2 with TRBJ2-2, with 7 bases matching TRBD2. The germline gives CDR1 LGHNA, CDR2 YNFKEQ. The trim removed 1 base at V and 3 bases at J, leaving 8 bases unmatched. This CDR3 is built from 17 residues. In nucleotides, the CDR3 is TGTGCCAGCAGCCAAGCTTGGGCTAGCGGAGACACCGGGGAGCTGTTTTTT. It is translated as CASSQAWASGDTGELFF.

The chain combines TRBV10-3 with TRBJ2-2; 9 bases line up with TRBD2. J was trimmed by 7 bases and V by 6 bases; bases with no gene match: 9. The CDR3 contains 15 residues. Germline assignment: CDR1 ENHRY and CDR2 SYGVKD. This CDR3 is CAISLTGTSYGELFF. As DNA, the CDR3 is TGTGCCATCAGCCTCACCGGGACTAGCTACGGGGAGCTGTTTTTT.

The chain has TRBV7-2 and TRBJ2-1, with 9 positions matching TRBD2. The CDR3 length is 15 residues. The V gene end was trimmed by 4 bases and the J gene end by 9 bases; junction bases not matched to a gene: 10. Germline V gene sequence: CDR1 SGHTA, CDR2 FQGNSA. Here the CDR3 reads CASSSHGGRGFEQFF. The CDR3, as DNA: TGTGCCAGCAGCTCCCATGGCGGGAGGGGATTTGAGCAGTTCTTC.

This clonotype was counted at least ten times. The chain recombines TRBV7-2 with TRBJ1-6, with TRBD1 matching over 7 bases. This CDR3 spans 15 amino acids. V was pared by 8 bases and J by 14 bases, with 18 bases of the junction left unmatched. In germline, CDR1 is SGHTA, CDR2 FQGNSA. This CDR3 reads CASAGQGGFNEALHF. The CDR3 DNA follows: TGTGCCAGCGCCGGGCAGGGGGGCTTTAATGAAGCCCTCCACTTT.